One T cell receptor beta chain is described in this entry. The data belong to a study of metastatic and nonmetastatic thyroid tumors. The overall study: Repertoire comparison spanned blood and tumor or nodule tissue of malignant and benign thyroid patients.

Germline V gene sequence: CDR1 SGHTA, CDR2 FQGNSA. The V end was cut by 0 bases, the J end by 5 bases, with 10 bases between. The length of the CDR3 is 14 residues. There were no patients who had received any treatment before thyroid surgery. In the original analysis: Construction of a distant-metastasis classifier for papillary thyroid cancer relied on CDR3 differences across clinicopathological groups. With MiXCR, TCRdb reprocessed the PCR reads. These V and J calls rely on TCRdb rather than the paper's analysis. The sample holds about 12,000 clones; about 21% are singletons and the top ten take 14%.

Specimen: adjacent normal tissue. This TCR came from a female donor with papillary thyroid cancer or a benign thyroid nodule (not recorded which). Some clones in this sample may be carry-over from other donors' samples. The rearrangement links TRBV7-2 to TRBJ2-5; TRBD2 is a possible D gene (5 bases). DNA of the CDR3: TGTGCCAGCAGCTTAGCCGGGATTCGGGAGACCCAGTACTTC. Translating gives CASSLAGIRETQYF.